The 30 T cell receptor beta chains in this list originate from one sample, sequenced in a study of T-cell memory formation after mild COVID-19. One entry per CDR3 protein, called by TCRdb with MiXCR from the 5' RACE reads. Among hundreds of thousands of distinct CDR3 sequences listed, 25% to 30% were seen once. Sequenced sample: PBMCs or a T cell subset sorted from them (not recorded which). The source is an adult woman who had mild COVID-19 (a few samples of this study predate the infection). Cell type and time point are not known.

Only a few counts were recorded for this clonotype. The gene calls are TRBV7-9 and TRBJ2-5; 14 bases agree with TRBD2. The CDR3 is 16 residues long. V lost 4 bases and J lost 5; bases outside the gene matches: 6. Germline CDR1 is SEHNR and CDR2 is FQNEAQ (reference sequence). In DNA form, the CDR3 reads TGTGCCAGCAGCTCGACTAGCGGGGGGGCTTTTGAGACCCAGTACTTC. The encoded protein is CASSSTSGGAFETQYF.

The chain is built from TRBV7-2 and TRBJ1-6; D is uncertain. CDR3 size: 14 residues. The V and J ends lost 1 base and 10 bases respectively, with 11 bases between them. CDR1 and CDR2 from the germline V gene are SGHTA and FQGNSA. CDR3 in DNA: TGTGCCAGCAGCTTAGAATCAGTTGGGTCACCCCTCCACTTT. Translated: CASSLESVGSPLHF.

There are a few counts of this clonotype. The rearrangement uses TRBV7-2 and TRBJ2-3; 9 bases align to TRBD1. This CDR3 is 18 amino acids long. Looked up from germline, CDR1 is SGHTA and CDR2 is FQGNSA. Trimming at V came to 4 bases and at J to 0 bases, leaving 11 bases not matched to a gene. The CDR3 loop reads CASSSGQGIGLSTDTQYF. The CDR3, as DNA: TGTGCCAGCAGCTCGGGACAGGGAATTGGGCTTAGCACAGATACGCAGTATTTT.

This chain uses TRBV5-1 with TRBJ2-2; D perhaps matches TRBD2 (5 bases). V was trimmed by 0 bases and J by 0 bases, leaving 12 bases between them. The CDR3 loop spans 17 amino acids. From germline, CDR1 is SGHRS and CDR2 YFSETQ. The CDR3 protein is CASSLGLALANTGELFF. The CDR3 nucleotides are TGCGCCAGCAGCTTGGGTTTAGCGCTCGCGAACACCGGGGAGCTGTTTTTT.

This sequence joins TRBV12-3 or TRBV12-4 and TRBJ2-5, with TRBD1 as a possible D gene (5 bases). This CDR3 region has 12 residues. V was pared by 8 bases and J by 3 bases, with 10 bases between. The chain's CDR3 is CASGRGKETQYF. The CDR3 nucleotides read TGTGCCAGCGGTAGGGGAAAAGAGACCCAGTACTTC.

The chain is built from TRBV7-9 and TRBJ2-7; D possibly matches TRBD1 or TRBD2 (6 bases each). Trimming shortened V by 5 bases and J by 5 bases, and 22 bases separated the two germline ends. There are 16 residues in the CDR3. CDR1 is SEHNR, CDR2 FQNEAQ, per germline (reference sequence). This CDR3 is CASSPLGGQGRHEQYF. The CDR3 DNA reads as TGTGCCAGCAGCCCTCTAGGAGGGCAGGGGAGGCACGAGCAGTACTTC. Filled out from reference TRBV7-9 and TRBJ2-7, the complete variable domain reads DTGVSQNPRHKITKRGQNVTFRCDPISEHNRLYWYRQTLGQGPEFLTYFQNEAQLEKSRLLSDRFSAERPKGSFSTLEIQRTEQGDSAMYLCASSPLGGQGRHEQYFGPGTRLTVT.

This rearrangement joins TRBV20-1 to TRBJ2-5; maybe TRBD2 (7 bases). The CDR3 runs 14 residues. Between the trimmed V and J ends, which lost 2 bases and 5 bases, there was a span of 15 bases. Germline V gene sequence: CDR1 DFQATT, CDR2 SNEGSKA (reference sequence). The CDR3, as DNA: TGCAGTGCTAGATGGGGGGGGGCCTTGGAGACCCAGTACTTC. The encoded protein is CSARWGGALETQYF.

The chain is built from TRBV9 and TRBJ2-2; TRBD2 matches at 10 bases. The CDR3 runs to 16 residues. CDR1 SGDLS and CDR2 YYNGEE come from the germline V gene. Trimming cost V 3 bases and J 1 base; bases outside gene matches: 3. CDR3 sequence: CASSAIAGGNTGELFF. The CDR3 DNA follows: TGTGCCAGCAGCGCTATAGCGGGAGGGAACACCGGGGAGCTGTTTTTT.

J is TRBJ2-5 and V is TRBV12-3 or TRBV12-4, with 7 bases matching TRBD2. There are 14 residues in the CDR3. V lost 5 bases, J lost 7 bases, and 10 bases stayed unmatched. The CDR3 DNA reads TGTGCCAGCAGTCCCACCGAGGGCGGGGGGACCCAGTACTTC. It codes for CASSPTEGGGTQYF.

The chain has TRBV29-1 and TRBJ2-7; 10 positions agree with TRBD1. CDR1 SQVTM and CDR2 ANQGSEA come from the germline V gene. Trimming removed 6 bases from V and 5 bases from J; junction bases left unmatched: 4. This CDR3 is 12 amino acids long. The CDR3 coding sequence is TGCAGCGTCCGACAGGGGGCCCACGAGCAGTACTTC. As protein: CSVRQGAHEQYF.

The chain uses TRBV7-2 and TRBJ2-3; 13 bases agree with TRBD2. Germline trimming cut 0 bases from V and 9 bases from J; bases unmatched to any gene: 3. The CDR3 runs to 15 residues. From germline, CDR1 is SGHTA and CDR2 FQGNSA. The CDR3 loop is CASSLARGLAGTQYF. The CDR3 DNA follows: TGTGCCAGCAGCTTAGCGAGGGGACTAGCGGGAACGCAGTATTTT.

This clonotype was seen only a few times. The chain couples TRBV3-1 to TRBJ2-4; 8 bases map to TRBD1. The V gene's germline CDR1 is LGHDT and CDR2 YNNKEL (reference sequence). This CDR3 spans 17 amino acids. Unmatched junction bases numbered 5, after V lost 1 base and J lost 0 bases. The CDR3 reads CASSQGGQGRAKNIQYF. CDR3 coding DNA: TGTGCCAGCAGCCAAGGAGGACAGGGAAGAGCCAAAAACATTCAGTACTTC.

This clonotype was counted a few times. The chain links TRBV12-3 or TRBV12-4 to TRBJ2-3; 9 bases are a match to TRBD2. This CDR3 region has 15 residues. J lost 2 bases, V lost 4 bases, and 4 bases had no gene match. This CDR3 reads CASSWSGGPTDTQYF. The DNA of the CDR3 is TGTGCCAGCAGTTGGAGCGGGGGGCCCACAGATACGCAGTATTTT.

V usage is TRBV5-1 and J usage is TRBJ2-5, with D hard to call. Trimming removed 3 bases from V and 5 bases from J, with 8 bases in between. Germline V gene sequence: CDR1 SGHRS, CDR2 YFSETQ. This CDR3 comprises 12 residues. The DNA for the CDR3 is TGCGCCAGCAGCTATGGGTCGGAGACCCAGTACTTC. It encodes CASSYGSETQYF. Full variable domain (rest looked up from reference TRBV5-1 and TRBJ2-5): KAGVTQTPRYLIKTRGQQVTLSCSPISGHRSVSWYQQTPGQGLQFLFEYFSETQRNKGNFPGRFSGRQFSNSRSEMNVSTLELGDSALYLCASSYGSETQYFGPGTRLLVL.

This chain uses TRBV18 with TRBJ1-1; 7 bases map to TRBD1. This CDR3 has 14 amino acids. Germline CDR1 reads KGHSH; CDR2 reads LQKENI. After removal of 3 bases from V and 0 bases from J, the junction contained 1 base not matched to a gene. The CDR3 coding sequence is TGTGCCAGCTCACCGGACAGGATGAACACTGAAGCTTTCTTT. Translation: CASSPDRMNTEAFF.

The gene calls are TRBV20-1 and TRBJ1-2; D not resolved. The V end lost 3 bases, the J end lost 2 bases, and 10 bases lay between the germline ends. The CDR3 totals 13 residues. CDR1 and CDR2 (germline): DFQATT, SNEGSKA (reference sequence). Here the CDR3 reads CSASRTANYGYTF. The CDR3 bases are TGCAGTGCTAGCCGTACAGCCAACTATGGCTACACCTTC.

This clonotype was detected only a few times. V and J are TRBV11-2 and TRBJ1-1; TRBD1 agrees at 7 bases. Trimming took 5 bases from V and 4 from J; bases not matched to a gene: 10. CDR3 length equals 15 residues. Germline assignment: CDR1 SGHAT and CDR2 FQNNGV. The CDR3 nucleotides read TGTGCCAGCAGCCCCTACGGACAGGCCCCCACTGAAGCTTTCTTT. Its protein is CASSPYGQAPTEAFF.

A few counts support this clonotype. This rearrangement joins TRBV7-8 to TRBJ2-7; D is ambiguous. CDR1 and CDR2 from the germline V gene are SGHVS and FQNEAQ. The CDR3 is 14 residues long. V dropped 0 bases and J dropped 2 bases, with 8 bases sitting between them. The CDR3 sequence is CASSLAFPTYEQYF. The CDR3 nucleotides are TGTGCCAGCAGCTTAGCCTTCCCTACCTACGAGCAGTACTTC.

V gene TRBV7-2 combines with J gene TRBJ2-3, with no clear D. Germline CDR1 reads SGHTA; CDR2 reads FQGNSA. The CDR3 sequence is 14 residues long. V was clipped by 0 bases and J by 4 bases, with 8 bases between them. CDR3 amino acids: CASSLAGWADTQYF. The CDR3 DNA sequence: TGTGCCAGCAGCTTAGCGGGATGGGCAGATACGCAGTATTTT.

This clonotype has more than one count but fewer than ten. CDR3 DNA: TGTGCCAGCCGTCCGGGACAGGGGTATAATGAGCAGTTCTTC. Translating gives CASRPGQGYNEQFF. The chain joins TRBV7-9 to TRBJ2-1, with 10 bases that match TRBD1. CDR3 length: 14 residues. J gave up 7 bases and V 8 bases, and 8 bases lay outside the gene matches. Germline V gene lookup returns CDR1 SEHNR and CDR2 FQNEAQ (reference sequence).

The chain has TRBV15 and TRBJ2-2, with D possibly being TRBD1 or TRBD2 (5 bases each). Germline V gene sequence: CDR1 LNHNV, CDR2 YYDKDF (reference sequence). The CDR3 has 15 amino acids. Trimming took off 0 bases at V and 1 base at J, with 6 bases between the two ends. CDR3 protein: CATSRDGGNTGELFF. For the CDR3, the DNA is TGTGCCACCAGCAGAGATGGGGGGAACACCGGGGAGCTGTTTTTT.

This clonotype was recorded once. The chain combines TRBV3-1 with TRBJ2-3, with D uncertain. The ends were cut back, 1 base at V and 6 bases at J, with 17 bases in the middle. Germline V gene sequence: CDR1 LGHDT, CDR2 YNNKEL (reference sequence). CDR3 length equals 16 residues. CDR3 in DNA: TGTGCCAGCAGCCAAGGCCTATGGACGGGTGGTGATACGCAGTATTTT. It yields the protein CASSQGLWTGGDTQYF.

This clonotype was found a few times. This sequence joins TRBV6-2 or TRBV6-3 and TRBJ2-7; D gene ambiguous. Germline V gene data show CDR1 as MNHEY and CDR2 as SVGEGT. V lost 8 bases and J lost 10, with 12 bases in between. The CDR3 has 10 amino acids. This CDR3 reads CASGIGTQYF. The CDR3 region has the DNA TGTGCCAGCGGGATAGGTACTCAGTACTTC.

The chain has TRBV14 and TRBJ2-7, with a possible D match to TRBD1 (6 bases). V lost 0 bases, J lost 6 bases, and 15 bases lay in between. CDR1 and CDR2 (germline): SGHDN, FVKESK. This CDR3 region has 15 residues. The CDR3 is CASSQDRNRAGEQYF. DNA of the CDR3: TGTGCCAGCAGCCAAGATAGGAACAGGGCGGGCGAGCAGTACTTC.

V usage is TRBV18 and J usage is TRBJ2-3; weak D call: TRBD2 (5 bases). The CDR3 covers 12 residues. Between the trimmed V and J ends, which lost 1 base and 14 bases, there was a span of 13 bases. Germline-derived CDR1 and CDR2 are KGHSH and LQKENI. CDR3 bases: TGTGCCAGCTCACCACAGGGAGAAGGGTTGTATTTT. This encodes CASSPQGEGLYF.

This chain uses TRBV7-8 with TRBJ1-2, with D perhaps matching TRBD1 (6 bases). This CDR3 has 14 residues. CDR1 is SGHVS, CDR2 FQNEAQ, per germline. V gave up 5 bases and J gave up 7 bases, with 17 bases separating them. CDR3 protein: CASSPLRGAVGYTF. CDR3 sequence (DNA): TGTGCCAGCAGCCCCCTGAGGGGGGCAGTTGGCTACACCTTC.

This clonotype was picked up a small number of times. The chain has TRBV15 and TRBJ2-1; D may be TRBD1 or TRBD2 (6 bases each). The V gene's germline CDR1 is LNHNV and CDR2 YYDKDF (reference sequence). CDR3 length: 12 residues. Trimming removed 5 bases at V and 9 bases at J, with 11 bases between. The CDR3 region has the DNA TGTGCCACCAGCGTGGGGGGCCTTGAGCAGTTCTTC. Protein product: CATSVGGLEQFF. The full variable domain, in which reference TRBV15 and TRBJ2-1 provide the parts outside the CDR3, is DAMVIQNPRYQVTQFGKPVTLSCSQTLNHNVMYWYQQKSSQAPKLLFHYYDKDFNNEADTPDNFQSRRPNTSFCFLDIRSPGLGDTAMYLCATSVGGLEQFFGPGTRLTVL.

The rearrangement links TRBV4-2 to TRBJ2-5, with 8 bases fitting TRBD2. The CDR3 has 18 residues. V lost 3 bases and J lost 5; bases outside the gene matches: 17. In germline, CDR1 is LGHNA, CDR2 YNFKEQ. The CDR3 region is CASSHPQRENQYRETQYF. The DNA for the CDR3 is TGTGCCAGCAGCCACCCTCAGCGGGAGAACCAATATCGGGAGACCCAGTACTTC.

This clonotype came up many times. The chain links TRBV3-1 to TRBJ2-5; D perhaps matches TRBD1 (6 bases). This CDR3 has 16 amino acids. Germline V gene data show CDR1 as LGHDT and CDR2 as YNNKEL (reference sequence). V dropped 2 bases and J dropped 3 bases, with 16 bases sitting between them. The CDR3 is CASSQTGTPAKETQYF. CDR3 sequence (DNA): TGTGCCAGCAGCCAAACCGGGACACCGGCGAAAGAGACCCAGTACTTC.

A few counts support this clonotype. The chain links TRBV20-1 to TRBJ1-1; D is possibly TRBD1 (5 bases). Germline V gives CDR1 DFQATT, CDR2 SNEGSKA (reference sequence). V was shortened by 0 bases and J by 4 bases, with 15 bases between the two germline ends. The CDR3 is made up of 15 amino acids. Here the CDR3 DNA reads TGCAGTGCTAGAGATGCCGGGAGGGGATCCACTGAAGCTTTCTTT. Amino acid sequence: CSARDAGRGSTEAFF.